Listed here are 26 T cell receptor beta chains from one sample, sequenced in a study of T cell repertoires in cytomegalovirus infection. TCRdb used MiXCR to reprocess the reads, holding one entry per CDR3 protein. This sample has hundreds of thousands of distinct CDR3 sequences; 15% to 20% occur once, and the top ten carry 12%. Sequenced input: PBMCs. The source of these receptors is a human donor in good health (CMV status not recorded). Some clones in this sample may be carry-over from other donors' samples.

The CDR3 DNA is TGTGCCAGCAGCCGCCGGGACGGCAGACAGTACTTC. This sequence encodes CASSRRDGRQYF. The V call is TRBV6-2 or TRBV6-3, the J call TRBJ2-7, with D perhaps assigned TRBD1 or TRBD2 (5 bases each). V shed 6 bases and J shed 10 bases, with 16 bases lying between them. The CDR3 sequence is 12 residues long. The germline CDR1 and CDR2 sequences are MNHEY and SVGEGT.

This clonotype was counted many times. This chain links TRBV7-8 with TRBJ1-5; 8 nucleotides line up with TRBD1. Germline V lookup: CDR1 SGHVS, CDR2 FQNEAQ. The CDR3 runs to 16 residues. Trimming took 4 bases from V and 0 from J; bases not matched to a gene: 5. CDR3 region: CASSSDREISNQPQHF. The CDR3 coding sequence is TGTGCCAGCAGCTCGGACAGGGAGATTAGCAATCAGCCCCAGCATTTT.

Ten or more counts support this clonotype. The rearrangement joins TRBV7-2 to TRBJ2-4; no clear D. The V gene lost 4 bases and the J gene lost 7 bases, with 11 bases spanning the gap. Looked up from germline, CDR1 is SGHTA and CDR2 is FQGNSA. The CDR3 length is 13 residues. CDR3 coding DNA: TGTGCCAGCAGCTCGATGAGTGGGAACATTCAGTACTTC. Residues: CASSSMSGNIQYF. Full variable domain (outside the CDR3, taken from reference TRBV7-2 and TRBJ2-4): GAGVSQSPSNKVTEKGKDVELRCDPISGHTALYWYRQSLGQGLEFLIYFQGNSAPDKSGLPSDRFSAERTGGSVSTLTIQRTQQEDSAVYLCASSSMSGNIQYFGAGTRLSVL.

This clonotype appeared a few times. The J gene is TRBJ1-5, the V gene TRBV20-1, with 9 bases identical to TRBD1. The CDR3 loop spans 14 amino acids. Germline assignment: CDR1 DFQATT and CDR2 SNEGSKA (reference sequence). The V gene end was trimmed by 2 bases and the J gene end by 5 bases; junction bases not matched to a gene: 4. The CDR3 sequence is CSARPGQGHQPQHF. The CDR3, as DNA: TGCAGTGCTAGACCGGGACAGGGTCATCAGCCCCAGCATTTT.

At least ten counts were recorded for this clonotype. V usage is TRBV28 and J usage is TRBJ1-4, with D possibly TRBD1 on 6 matching bases. Germline values: CDR1 MDHEN, CDR2 SYDVKM. The ends were cut back, 3 bases at V and 3 bases at J, with 11 bases in the middle. The CDR3 has 15 residues. The CDR3 DNA follows: TGTGCCAGCAGTTTCGGAGACAGGCCTAATGAAAAACTGTTTTTT. Encoded protein: CASSFGDRPNEKLFF.

This clonotype was detected only a few times. This chain joins TRBV5-1 and TRBJ1-5, with D uncertain. Trimming took 0 bases from V and 0 from J, leaving 7 bases between them. This CDR3 has 15 residues. Germline values: CDR1 SGHRS, CDR2 YFSETQ. CDR3 in DNA: TGCGCCAGCAGCTTGGGGGCCAGTAGCAATCAGCCCCAGCATTTT. It encodes CASSLGASSNQPQHF.

This clonotype appeared a few times. The chain employs TRBV20-1 and TRBJ2-5; no definite D call. The CDR3 totals 13 residues. Per the germline V gene, CDR1 is DFQATT and CDR2 is SNEGSKA (reference sequence). The ends were cut back, 4 bases at V and 5 bases at J, with 14 bases in the middle. The CDR3 here is CSAKQTGMETQYF. The CDR3, as DNA: TGCAGTGCTAAACAGACCGGCATGGAGACCCAGTACTTC.

This chain links TRBV7-6 with TRBJ2-5; 10 bases are a match to TRBD2. V shed 5 bases and J 0 bases; nucleotides not matched to a gene: 3. The CDR3 is made up of 15 amino acids. Per germline, CDR1 SGHVS and CDR2 FNYEAQ. The chain's CDR3 is CASSILAGHQETQYF. For the CDR3, the DNA is TGTGCCAGCAGCATACTAGCGGGACACCAAGAGACCCAGTACTTC. The variable domain in full, completed from reference TRBV7-6 and TRBJ2-5, reads GAGVSQSPRYKVTKRGQDVALRCDPISGHVSLYWYRQALGQGPEFLTYFNYEAQQDKSGLPNDRFSAERPEGSISTLTIQRTEQRDSAMYRCASSILAGHQETQYFGPGTRLLVL.

Many counts were recorded for this clonotype. This chain uses TRBV7-2 with TRBJ1-1; TRBD1 is a possible D gene (5 bases). CDR3 length equals 16 residues. V lost 5 bases to trimming and J lost 0 bases, with 16 bases between them. CDR1 is SGHTA and CDR2 is FQGNSA in the germline V gene. The CDR3 reads CASSLVGVGMNTEAFF. CDR3 in DNA: TGTGCCAGCAGCCTGGTGGGGGTGGGAATGAACACTGAAGCTTTCTTT.

V and J are TRBV7-2 and TRBJ2-7; tentatively, D is TRBD1 (5 bases). Trimming took 2 bases from V and 5 from J, leaving 10 bases between them. In germline, CDR1 is SGHTA, CDR2 FQGNSA. This CDR3 spans 13 amino acids. The DNA of the CDR3 is TGTGCCAGCAGCTTAAACAGGATGGACGAGCAGTACTTC. Encoded protein: CASSLNRMDEQYF.

V is TRBV2 and J is TRBJ2-5; TRBD2 is a possible D gene (7 bases). Germline loops: CDR1 SNHLY, CDR2 FYNNEI. This CDR3 spans 14 amino acids. Trimming stripped 7 bases from V and 5 bases from J, with 17 bases between. For the CDR3, the DNA is TGTGCCAGCACCCTGGGGGGGGGCCAGGAGACCCAGTACTTC. This codes for CASTLGGGQETQYF.

The CDR3 DNA reads as TGTGCCAGCAGCGCAAGGGTTTCAGGGGCCAACGTCCTGACTTTC. Its protein is CASSARVSGANVLTF. The J gene is TRBJ2-6, the V gene TRBV7-8; D unclear. This CDR3 comprises 15 residues. Germline assignment: CDR1 SGHVS and CDR2 FQNEAQ. V was shortened by 5 bases and J by 4 bases, with 12 bases between the two germline ends.

The table lists this clonotype with a few counts. V gene TRBV10-3 combines with J gene TRBJ1-1; D may be TRBD1 (5 bases). Per the germline V gene, CDR1 is ENHRY and CDR2 is SYGVKD. The CDR3 contains 14 residues. V was pared by 0 bases and J by 4 bases, with 9 bases between. CDR3 sequence (DNA): TGTGCCATCAGTGAGTCCCCCAGGGCCACTGAAGCTTTCTTT. Residues: CAISESPRATEAFF.

The chain carries TRBV6-2 or TRBV6-3 and TRBJ1-5; the D is unclear. The ends were cut back, 6 bases at V and 10 bases at J, with 13 bases in the middle. Germline V gene data show CDR1 as MNHEY and CDR2 as SVGEGT. The CDR3 is 12 residues long. CDR3 residues: CASSSSNLPQHF. The CDR3 bases are TGTGCCAGCAGCTCCTCGAATCTTCCCCAGCATTTT.

This clonotype was observed at least ten times. This sequence joins TRBV7-2 and TRBJ2-7; the D is unclear. Between the trimmed V and J ends, which lost 1 base and 2 bases, there was a span of 9 bases. This CDR3 contains 14 residues. From germline, CDR1 is SGHTA and CDR2 FQGNSA. CDR3 DNA: TGTGCCAGCAGCTTAGATCCCCTGCCCTACGAGCAGTACTTC. Translation: CASSLDPLPYEQYF.

The chain combines TRBV29-1 with TRBJ1-1, with D perhaps matching TRBD1 (5 bases). This CDR3 has 14 residues. Per germline, CDR1 SQVTM and CDR2 ANQGSEA. V lost 4 bases and J lost 1, with 13 bases in between. CDR3 amino acids: CSVVRGATNTEAFF. CDR3 DNA: TGCAGCGTTGTAAGGGGAGCTACGAACACTGAAGCTTTCTTT.

The chain combines TRBV20-1 with TRBJ1-1; 10 positions match TRBD1. Germline V CDR1 and CDR2: DFQATT, SNEGSKA (reference sequence). The CDR3 is 15 residues long. V was pared by 5 bases and J by 3 bases, with 9 bases of the junction left unmatched. The CDR3 reads CSARGTGTGDTEAFF. In DNA, the CDR3 is TGCAGTGCTCGTGGGACGGGGACAGGGGACACTGAAGCTTTCTTT.

V is TRBV20-1 and J is TRBJ1-2; D is ambiguous. The CDR3 contains 12 residues. Deletions cut 0 bases from V and 8 bases from J, with 10 bases between. Germline CDR1 is DFQATT and CDR2 is SNEGSKA (reference sequence). The CDR3 is CSAREALHGYTF. CDR3 nucleotides: TGCAGTGCTAGAGAAGCCTTGCACGGCTACACCTTC.

This clonotype has ten or more counts. The chain uses TRBV11-1 and TRBJ1-1, with a possible D match to TRBD1 (5 bases). This CDR3 has 14 amino acids. Between the trimmed V and J ends, which lost 5 bases and 4 bases, there was a span of 14 bases. CDR1 and CDR2 (germline): SGHAT, FQDESV (reference sequence). Here the CDR3 reads CASSATWGGTEAFF. In DNA form, the CDR3 reads TGTGCCAGCAGCGCCACGTGGGGCGGCACTGAAGCTTTCTTT.

This clonotype came up many times. The J gene is TRBJ1-6, the V gene TRBV6-6; 8 bases line up with TRBD1. The CDR3 sequence is 15 residues long. CDR1 and CDR2 from the germline V gene are MNHNY and SVGAGI (reference sequence). V shed 6 bases and J 14 bases; nucleotides not matched to a gene: 15. CDR3 sequence (DNA): TGTGCCAGCAGACGAGGACAGGGCTCAGCCCGAACCCTCCACTTT. Its translation: CASRRGQGSARTLHF.

The V and J genes are TRBV2 and TRBJ2-3; tentative D call: TRBD2 (6 bases). This CDR3 comprises 14 residues. Trimming cost V 7 bases and J 7 bases, with 18 bases left between them. Germline V gene sequence: CDR1 SNHLY, CDR2 FYNNEI. CDR3 sequence reads: CASTRRAIINTQYF. The CDR3 region has the DNA TGTGCCAGCACGAGGAGGGCAATAATCAATACGCAGTATTTT.

This sequence joins TRBV7-3 and TRBJ2-3; 10 positions agree with TRBD2. This CDR3 comprises 14 residues. Germline-derived CDR1 and CDR2 are SGHTA and FQGTGA. With 5 bases clipped from V and 6 bases from J, the junction kept 5 bases outside the gene matches. In nucleotides, the CDR3 is TGTGCCAGCAGCCCGAATAGCGGGGGGGATACGCAGTATTTT. Translating gives CASSPNSGGDTQYF.

In this sample, this clonotype turned up many times. This rearrangement joins TRBV7-6 to TRBJ2-1; no firm D call. CDR1 and CDR2 from the germline V gene are SGHVS and FNYEAQ. V was pared by 0 bases and J by 6 bases, with 6 bases between. This CDR3 has 13 amino acids. The CDR3 bases are TGTGCCAGCAGCTTAGCCAACCTCAATGAGCAGTTCTTC. Its translation is CASSLANLNEQFF.

There are many counts of this clonotype. The chain is built from TRBV6-2 or TRBV6-3 and TRBJ1-2; 11 nucleotides match TRBD1. The CDR3 is 14 amino acids. The trim removed 8 bases at V and 2 bases at J, leaving 4 bases unmatched. Germline CDR1 reads MNHEY; CDR2 reads SVGEGT. Written as DNA, the CDR3 is TGTGCCAGCGATGGACAGGGGGCGAACTATGGCTACACCTTC. It translates to CASDGQGANYGYTF.

At least ten counts were recorded for this clonotype. The rearrangement joins TRBV6-1 to TRBJ2-7, with D maybe TRBD2 (5 bases). Germline lookup yields CDR1 MNHNS and CDR2 SASEGT. V lost 8 bases and J lost 1, with 9 bases in between. CDR3 length: 12 residues. CDR3: CASGETSYEQYF. The CDR3, as DNA: TGTGCCAGCGGGGAGACTTCCTACGAGCAGTACTTC.

This clonotype was seen a few times. The chain uses TRBV7-2 and TRBJ1-2; no firm D call. V dropped 5 bases and J dropped 4 bases, with 14 bases sitting between them. The CDR3 covers 14 residues. Germline V gene lookup returns CDR1 SGHTA and CDR2 FQGNSA. The CDR3 spells CASSPDLGFYGYTF. DNA for the CDR3: TGTGCCAGCAGCCCCGATCTGGGGTTCTATGGCTACACCTTC.